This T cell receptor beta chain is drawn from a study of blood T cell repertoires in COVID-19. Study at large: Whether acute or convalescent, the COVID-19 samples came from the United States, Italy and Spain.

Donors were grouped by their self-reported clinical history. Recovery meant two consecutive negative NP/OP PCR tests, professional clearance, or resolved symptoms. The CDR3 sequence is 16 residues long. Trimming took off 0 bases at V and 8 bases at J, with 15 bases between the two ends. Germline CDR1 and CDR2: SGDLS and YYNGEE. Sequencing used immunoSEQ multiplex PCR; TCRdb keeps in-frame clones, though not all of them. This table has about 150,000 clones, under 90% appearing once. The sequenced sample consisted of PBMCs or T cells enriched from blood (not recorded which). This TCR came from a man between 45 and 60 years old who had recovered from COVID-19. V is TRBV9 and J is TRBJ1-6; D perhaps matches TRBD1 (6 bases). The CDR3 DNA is TGTGCCAGCAGCGTAGGGGCGGCACAGGGACATTCACCCCTCCACTTT. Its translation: CASSVGAAQGHSPLHF.